The TCR beta chain described here comes from a study of CD8 T cells in Susac syndrome. This CDR3 region has 16 residues. Germline CDR1 KGHDR, CDR2 SFDVKD. Reverse transcription used roughly 0.45 to 1 ug RNA and random hexamers. TCR beta CDR3 was amplified by immunoSEQ multiplex PCR. This amplification extended across 54 Vbeta and 13 Jbeta segments. Via MiXCR, TCRdb re-called the immunoSEQ multiplex PCR reads, giving one row per CDR3 protein. The sample includes about 150,000 distinct CDR3 sequences, around 95% seen only once; the top ten take 0.084%. A remark on this clonotype: A read error may account for a junction end that differs from germline.

The source is a human donor with Susac syndrome. Source material: CD4+ T cells from PBMCs. The gene calls are TRBV24-1 and TRBJ2-1, with D possibly being TRBD1 (7 bases). CDR3 residues: CATSDPTGRTYNEQFF. For the CDR3, the DNA is TGTGCCACCAGTGATCCGACAGGGAGGACCTATAATGAGCAGTTCTTC.